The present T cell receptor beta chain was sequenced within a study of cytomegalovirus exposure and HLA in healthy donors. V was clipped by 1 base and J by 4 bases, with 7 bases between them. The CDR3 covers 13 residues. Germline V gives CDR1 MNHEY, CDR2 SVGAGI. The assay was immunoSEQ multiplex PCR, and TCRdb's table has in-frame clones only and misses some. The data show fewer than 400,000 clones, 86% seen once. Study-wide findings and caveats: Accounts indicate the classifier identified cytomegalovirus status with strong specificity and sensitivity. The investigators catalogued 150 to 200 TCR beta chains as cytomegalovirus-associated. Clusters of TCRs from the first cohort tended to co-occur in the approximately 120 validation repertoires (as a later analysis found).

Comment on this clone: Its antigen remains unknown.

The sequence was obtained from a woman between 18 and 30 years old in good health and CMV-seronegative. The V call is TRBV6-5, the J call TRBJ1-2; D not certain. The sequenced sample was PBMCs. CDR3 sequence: CASSYWASYGYTF. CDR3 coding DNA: TGTGCCAGCAGTTACTGGGCAAGCTATGGCTACACCTTC.